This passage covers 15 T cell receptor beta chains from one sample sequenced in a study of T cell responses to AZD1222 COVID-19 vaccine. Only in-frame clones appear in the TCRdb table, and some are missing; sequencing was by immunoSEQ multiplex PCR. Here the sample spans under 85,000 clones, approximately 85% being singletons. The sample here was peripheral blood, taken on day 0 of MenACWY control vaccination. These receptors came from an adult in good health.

CDR3 sequence (DNA): TGTGCCAGCAGCCCCCGTGCTGCATATGGCTACACCTTC. Amino acid sequence: CASSPRAAYGYTF. The chain has TRBV5-6 and TRBJ1-2; D is uncertain. The CDR3 runs to 13 residues. Per the germline V gene, CDR1 is SGHDT and CDR2 is YYEEEE. The V and J ends lost 4 bases and 5 bases respectively, with 12 bases between them.

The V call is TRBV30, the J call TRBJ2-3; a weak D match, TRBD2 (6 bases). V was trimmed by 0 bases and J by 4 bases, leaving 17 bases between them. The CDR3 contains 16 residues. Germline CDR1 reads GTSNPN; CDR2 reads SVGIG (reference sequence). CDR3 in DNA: TGTGCCTGGAGTGTATGGGGCGGGGTGGTCTCAGATACGCAGTATTTT. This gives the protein CAWSVWGGVVSDTQYF.

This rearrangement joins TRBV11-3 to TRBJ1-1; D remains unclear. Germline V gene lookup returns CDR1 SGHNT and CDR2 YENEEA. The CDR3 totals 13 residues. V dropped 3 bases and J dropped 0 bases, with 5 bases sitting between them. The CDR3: CASSFSLNTEAFF. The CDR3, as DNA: TGTGCCAGCAGCTTTTCGTTGAACACTGAAGCTTTCTTT.

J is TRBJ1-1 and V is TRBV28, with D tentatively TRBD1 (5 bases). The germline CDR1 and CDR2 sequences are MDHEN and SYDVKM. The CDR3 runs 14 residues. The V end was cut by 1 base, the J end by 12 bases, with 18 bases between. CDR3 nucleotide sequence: TGTGCCAGCAGTTTATCTCTGGGACGCCCAGGTTCTTTCTTT. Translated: CASSLSLGRPGSFF.

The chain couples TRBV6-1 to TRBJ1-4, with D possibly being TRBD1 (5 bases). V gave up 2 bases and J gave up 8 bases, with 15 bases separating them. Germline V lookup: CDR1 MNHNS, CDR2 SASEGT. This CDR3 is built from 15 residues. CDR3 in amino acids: CASSENWQGREKLFF. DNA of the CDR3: TGTGCCAGCAGTGAAAATTGGCAGGGACGGGAAAAACTGTTTTTT.

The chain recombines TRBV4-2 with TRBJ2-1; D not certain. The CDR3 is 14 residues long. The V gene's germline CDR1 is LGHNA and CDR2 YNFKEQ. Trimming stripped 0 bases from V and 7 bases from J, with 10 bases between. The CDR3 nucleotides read TGTGCCAGCAGCCAAGATCAGTATGGGAATGAGCAGTTCTTC. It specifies CASSQDQYGNEQFF.

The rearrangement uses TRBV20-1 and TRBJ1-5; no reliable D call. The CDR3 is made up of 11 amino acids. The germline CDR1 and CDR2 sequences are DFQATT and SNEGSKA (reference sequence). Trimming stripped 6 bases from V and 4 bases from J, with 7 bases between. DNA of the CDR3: TGCAGTGCCGGAATGAATCAGCCCCAGCATTTT. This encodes CSAGMNQPQHF.

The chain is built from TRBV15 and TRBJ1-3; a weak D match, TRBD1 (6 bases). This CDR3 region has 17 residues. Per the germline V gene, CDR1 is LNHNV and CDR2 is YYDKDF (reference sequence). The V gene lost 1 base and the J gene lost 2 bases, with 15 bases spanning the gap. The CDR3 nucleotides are TGTGCCACCAGCAGAGGGGGGGCCGGACTTACTGGAAACACCATATATTTT. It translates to CATSRGGAGLTGNTIYF.

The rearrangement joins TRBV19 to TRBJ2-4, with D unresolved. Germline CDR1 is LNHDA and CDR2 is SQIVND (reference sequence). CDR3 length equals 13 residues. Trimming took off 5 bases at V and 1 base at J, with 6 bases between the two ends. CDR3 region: CASSGVAKNIQYF. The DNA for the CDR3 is TGTGCCAGTAGTGGGGTCGCCAAAAACATTCAGTACTTC.

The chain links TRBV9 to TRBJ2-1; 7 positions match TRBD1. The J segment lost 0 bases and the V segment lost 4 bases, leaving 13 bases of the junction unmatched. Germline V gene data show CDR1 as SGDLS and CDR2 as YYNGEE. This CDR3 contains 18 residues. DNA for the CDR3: TGTGCCAGCAGCCCCAGGACAGGCCAATACCGCTCCTACAATGAGCAGTTCTTC. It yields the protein CASSPRTGQYRSYNEQFF.

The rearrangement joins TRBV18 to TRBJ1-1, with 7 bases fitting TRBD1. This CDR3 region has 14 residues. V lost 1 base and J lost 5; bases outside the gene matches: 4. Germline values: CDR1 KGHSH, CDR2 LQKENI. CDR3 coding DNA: TGTGCCAGCTCACCACGACAGGGAGAAACTGAAGCTTTCTTT. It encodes CASSPRQGETEAFF.

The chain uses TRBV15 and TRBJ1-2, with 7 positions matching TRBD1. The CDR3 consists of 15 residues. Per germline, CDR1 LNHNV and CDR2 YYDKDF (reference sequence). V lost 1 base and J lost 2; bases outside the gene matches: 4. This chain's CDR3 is CATSRGGQTNYGYTF. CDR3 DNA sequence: TGTGCCACCAGCAGAGGGGGACAGACCAACTATGGCTACACCTTC.

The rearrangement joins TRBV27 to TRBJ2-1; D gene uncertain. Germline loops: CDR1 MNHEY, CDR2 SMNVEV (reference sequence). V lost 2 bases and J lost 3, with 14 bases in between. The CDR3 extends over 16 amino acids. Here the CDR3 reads CASSLKGSEYYNEQFF. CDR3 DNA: TGTGCCAGCAGTTTAAAGGGCAGTGAATACTACAATGAGCAGTTCTTC.

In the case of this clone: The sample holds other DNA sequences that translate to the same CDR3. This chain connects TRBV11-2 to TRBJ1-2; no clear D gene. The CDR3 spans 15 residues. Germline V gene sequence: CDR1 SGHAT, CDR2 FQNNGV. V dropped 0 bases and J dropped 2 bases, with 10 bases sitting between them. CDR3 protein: CASSLDPSGNYGYTF. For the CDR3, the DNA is TGTGCCAGCAGCTTAGATCCGAGCGGGAACTATGGCTACACCTTC.

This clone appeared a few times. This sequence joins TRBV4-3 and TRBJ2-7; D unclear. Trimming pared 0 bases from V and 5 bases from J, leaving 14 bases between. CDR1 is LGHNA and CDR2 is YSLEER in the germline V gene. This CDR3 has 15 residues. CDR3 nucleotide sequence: TGCGCCAGCAGCCAAGATACCACAGCCTTGGACGAGCAGTACTTC. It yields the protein CASSQDTTALDEQYF.